This TCR beta chain was identified during a study of PD-L1 blockade in urothelial cancer. Turning to the study itself: Patients previously received 0 to 3 chemotherapy regimens. It was at 3 weeks (second dose) and 6 weeks after treatment start that blood was analyzed. Per blood sample, T cells had a median of roughly 150,000.

Regarding time point: peripheral blood 6 weeks after treatment start. This CDR3 has 16 residues. Germline V gene sequence: CDR1 SGHNT, CDR2 YYREEE (reference sequence). V dropped 10 bases and J dropped 4 bases, with 26 bases sitting between them. Concerning this clone itself: Its antigen is unknown.

Repertoires were generated with immunoSEQ multiplex PCR, while TCRdb's copy carries only in-frame clones and drops some. The profile shows more than 45,000 clones, 80% to 90% of them singletons. Broader study findings: Durable-benefit cases showed more tumor-associated blood clone expansion at 3 weeks.

The sequenced sample was PBMCs, obtained around atezolizumab (anti-PD-L1) treatment. The rearrangement uses TRBV5-4 and TRBJ2-5; TRBD2 is a possible D gene (7 bases). The source is a man aged 65 to 85 with urothelial cancer. For the CDR3, the DNA is TGTGCCGCAAGCATCCTAGGGGGGAGGGCGGGAGAGACCCAGTACTTC. This sequence encodes CAASILGGRAGETQYF.